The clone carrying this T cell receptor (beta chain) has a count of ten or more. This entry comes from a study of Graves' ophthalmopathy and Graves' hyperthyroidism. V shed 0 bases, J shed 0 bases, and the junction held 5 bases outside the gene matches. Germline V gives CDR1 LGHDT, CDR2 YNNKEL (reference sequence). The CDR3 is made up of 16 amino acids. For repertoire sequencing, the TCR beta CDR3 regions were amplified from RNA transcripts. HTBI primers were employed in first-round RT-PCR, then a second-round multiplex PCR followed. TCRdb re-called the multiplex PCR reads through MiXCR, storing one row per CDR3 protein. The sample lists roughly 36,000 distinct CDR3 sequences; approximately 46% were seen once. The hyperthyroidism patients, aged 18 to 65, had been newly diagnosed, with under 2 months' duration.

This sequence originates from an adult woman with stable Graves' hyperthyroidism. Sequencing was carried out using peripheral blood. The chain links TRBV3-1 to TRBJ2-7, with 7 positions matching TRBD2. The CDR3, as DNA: TGTGCCAGCAGCCAAGATTGGCGGGAGAGCTCCTACGAGCAGTACTTC. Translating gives CASSQDWRESSYEQYF.